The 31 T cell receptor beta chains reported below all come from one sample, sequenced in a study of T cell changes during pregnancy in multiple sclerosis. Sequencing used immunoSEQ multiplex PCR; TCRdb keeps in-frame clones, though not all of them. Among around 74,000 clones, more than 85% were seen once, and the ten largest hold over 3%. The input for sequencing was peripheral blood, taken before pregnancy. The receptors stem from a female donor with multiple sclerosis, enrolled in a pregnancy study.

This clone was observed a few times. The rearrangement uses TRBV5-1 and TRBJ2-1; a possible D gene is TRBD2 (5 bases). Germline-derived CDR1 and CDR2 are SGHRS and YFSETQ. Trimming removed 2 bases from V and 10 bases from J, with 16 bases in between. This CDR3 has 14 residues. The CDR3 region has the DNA TGCGCCAGCAGCTTAGACCCCAGCGGACGCGAGCAGTTCTTC. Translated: CASSLDPSGREQFF. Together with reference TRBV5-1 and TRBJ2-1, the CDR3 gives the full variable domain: KAGVTQTPRYLIKTRGQQVTLSCSPISGHRSVSWYQQTPGQGLQFLFEYFSETQRNKGNFPGRFSGRQFSNSRSEMNVSTLELGDSALYLCASSLDPSGREQFFGPGTRLTVL.

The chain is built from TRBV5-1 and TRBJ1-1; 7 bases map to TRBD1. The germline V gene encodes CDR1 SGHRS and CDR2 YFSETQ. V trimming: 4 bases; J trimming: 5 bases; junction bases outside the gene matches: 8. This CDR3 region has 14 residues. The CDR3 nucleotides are TGCGCCAGCAGCGGCGTCAGGGGGGCGACTGAAGCTTTCTTT. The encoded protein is CASSGVRGATEAFF.

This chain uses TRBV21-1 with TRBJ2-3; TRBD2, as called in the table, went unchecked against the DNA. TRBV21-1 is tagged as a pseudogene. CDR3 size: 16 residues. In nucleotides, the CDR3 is TGTGCCAGCAGCAAACTAGCGGGACCGTATCCAGATACGCAGTATTTT. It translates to CASSKLAGPYPDTQYF.

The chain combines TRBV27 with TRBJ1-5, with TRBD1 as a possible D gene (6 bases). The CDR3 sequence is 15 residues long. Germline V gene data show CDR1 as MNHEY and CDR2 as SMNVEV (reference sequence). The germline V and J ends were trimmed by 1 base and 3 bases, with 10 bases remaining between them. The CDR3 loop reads CASSLYTGFNQPQHF. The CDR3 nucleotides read TGTGCCAGCAGTTTATATACAGGGTTCAATCAGCCCCAGCATTTT.

This chain's CDR3 is CASSLARLAGATRNEQFF. The CDR3, as DNA: TGTGCCAGCAGCTTGGCCCGACTAGCGGGTGCGACACGCAATGAGCAGTTCTTC. V usage is TRBV7-8 and J usage is TRBJ2-1, with TRBD2 identical over 10 bases. The CDR3 totals 18 residues. Per the germline V gene, CDR1 is SGHVS and CDR2 is FQNEAQ. V was pared by 3 bases and J by 6 bases, with 14 bases of the junction left unmatched.

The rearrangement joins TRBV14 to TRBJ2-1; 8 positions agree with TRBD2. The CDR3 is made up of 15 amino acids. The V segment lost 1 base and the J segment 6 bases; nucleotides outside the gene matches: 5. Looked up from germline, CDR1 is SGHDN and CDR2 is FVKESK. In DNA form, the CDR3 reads TGTGCCAGCAGCCAAGCGGGAGGGCCTATCAATGAGCAGTTCTTC. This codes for CASSQAGGPINEQFF. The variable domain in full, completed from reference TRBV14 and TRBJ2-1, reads EAGVTQFPSHSVIEKGQTVTLRCDPISGHDNLYWYRRVMGKEIKFLLHFVKESKQDESGMPNNRFLAERTGGTYSTLKVQPAELEDSGVYFCASSQAGGPINEQFFGPGTRLTVL.

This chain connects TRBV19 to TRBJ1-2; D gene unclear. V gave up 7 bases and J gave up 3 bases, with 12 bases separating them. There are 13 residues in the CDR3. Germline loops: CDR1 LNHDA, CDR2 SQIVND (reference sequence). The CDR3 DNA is TGTGCCAGTAACGGGGATATGGACTATGGCTACACCTTC. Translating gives CASNGDMDYGYTF.

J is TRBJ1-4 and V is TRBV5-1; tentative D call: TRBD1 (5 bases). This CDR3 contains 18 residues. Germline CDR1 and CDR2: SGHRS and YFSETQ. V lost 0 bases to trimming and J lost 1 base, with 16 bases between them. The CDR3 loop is CASSLGRRPGQTNEKLFF. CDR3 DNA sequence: TGCGCCAGCAGCTTGGGTAGGCGGCCAGGACAAACTAATGAAAAACTGTTTTTT.

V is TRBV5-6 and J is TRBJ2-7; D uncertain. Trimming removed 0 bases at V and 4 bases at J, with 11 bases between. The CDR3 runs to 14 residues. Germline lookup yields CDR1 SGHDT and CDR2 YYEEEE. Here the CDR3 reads CASSLVTALYEQYF. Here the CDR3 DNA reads TGTGCCAGCAGCTTGGTAACAGCTCTATACGAGCAGTACTTC.

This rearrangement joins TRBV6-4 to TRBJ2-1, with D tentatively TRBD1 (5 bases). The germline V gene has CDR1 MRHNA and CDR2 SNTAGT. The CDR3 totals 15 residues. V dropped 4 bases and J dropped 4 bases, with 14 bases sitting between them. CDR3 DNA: TGTGCCAGCAGTGTAGACAGTTACGTATACAATGAGCAGTTCTTC. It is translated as CASSVDSYVYNEQFF.

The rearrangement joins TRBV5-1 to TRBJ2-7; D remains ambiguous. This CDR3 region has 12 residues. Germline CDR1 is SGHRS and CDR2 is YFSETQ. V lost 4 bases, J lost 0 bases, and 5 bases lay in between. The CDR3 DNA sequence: TGCGCCAGCAGCGCGAGCTCCTACGAGCAGTACTTC. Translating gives CASSASSYEQYF.

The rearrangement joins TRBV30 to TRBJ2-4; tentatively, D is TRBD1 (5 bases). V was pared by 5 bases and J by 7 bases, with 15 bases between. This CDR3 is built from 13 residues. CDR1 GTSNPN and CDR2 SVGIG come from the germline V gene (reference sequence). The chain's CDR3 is CAWGHPQGNIQYF. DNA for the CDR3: TGTGCCTGGGGACACCCGCAAGGGAACATTCAGTACTTC. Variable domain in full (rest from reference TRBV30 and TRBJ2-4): SQTIHQWPATLVQPVGSPLSLECTVEGTSNPNLYWYRQAAGRGLQLLFYSVGIGQISSEVPQNLSASRPQDRQFILSSKKLLLSDSGFYLCAWGHPQGNIQYFGAGTRLSVL.

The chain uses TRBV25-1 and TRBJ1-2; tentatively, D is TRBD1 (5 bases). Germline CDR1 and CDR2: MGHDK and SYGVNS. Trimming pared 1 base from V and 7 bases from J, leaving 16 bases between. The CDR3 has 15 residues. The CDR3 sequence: CASSEWRTKASGYTF. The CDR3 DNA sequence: TGTGCCAGCAGTGAATGGCGGACAAAGGCCTCTGGCTACACCTTC.

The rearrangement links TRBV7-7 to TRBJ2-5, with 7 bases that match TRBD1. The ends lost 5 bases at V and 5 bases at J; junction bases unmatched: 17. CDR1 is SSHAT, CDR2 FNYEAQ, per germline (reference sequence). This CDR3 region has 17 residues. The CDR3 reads CASSPTTATGTGETQYF. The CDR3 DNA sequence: TGTGCCAGCAGCCCAACAACGGCGACAGGGACCGGCGAGACCCAGTACTTC.

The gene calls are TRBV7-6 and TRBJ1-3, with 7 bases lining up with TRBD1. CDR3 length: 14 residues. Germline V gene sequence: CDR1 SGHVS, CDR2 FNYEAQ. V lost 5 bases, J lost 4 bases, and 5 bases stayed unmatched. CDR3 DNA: TGTGCCAGCAGCCCCACAGGGGTCGGAAACACCATATATTTT. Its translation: CASSPTGVGNTIYF.

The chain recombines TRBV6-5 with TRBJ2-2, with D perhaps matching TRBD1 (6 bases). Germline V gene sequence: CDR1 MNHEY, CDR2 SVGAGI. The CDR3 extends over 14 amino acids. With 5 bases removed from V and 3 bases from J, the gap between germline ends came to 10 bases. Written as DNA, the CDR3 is TGTGCCAGCAGTACACAGGGAGACACCGGGGAGCTGTTTTTT. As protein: CASSTQGDTGELFF.

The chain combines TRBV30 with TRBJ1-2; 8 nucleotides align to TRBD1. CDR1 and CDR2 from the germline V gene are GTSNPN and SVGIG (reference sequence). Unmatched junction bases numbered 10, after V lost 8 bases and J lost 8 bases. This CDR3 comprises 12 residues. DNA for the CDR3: TGTGCCCAGGGGCAGGGGGCGGCGGGCTACACCTTC. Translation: CAQGQGAAGYTF.

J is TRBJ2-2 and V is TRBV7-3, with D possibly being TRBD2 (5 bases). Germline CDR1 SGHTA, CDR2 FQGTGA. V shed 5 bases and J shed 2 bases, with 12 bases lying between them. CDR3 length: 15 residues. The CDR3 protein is CASSTPGDNTGELFF. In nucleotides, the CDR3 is TGTGCCAGCAGCACTCCCGGGGATAACACCGGGGAGCTGTTTTTT. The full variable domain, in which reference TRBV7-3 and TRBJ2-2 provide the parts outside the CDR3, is GAGVSQTPSNKVTEKGKYVELRCDPISGHTALYWYRQSLGQGPEFLIYFQGTGAADDSGLPNDRFFAVRPEGSVSTLKIQRTERGDSAVYLCASSTPGDNTGELFFGEGSRLTVL.

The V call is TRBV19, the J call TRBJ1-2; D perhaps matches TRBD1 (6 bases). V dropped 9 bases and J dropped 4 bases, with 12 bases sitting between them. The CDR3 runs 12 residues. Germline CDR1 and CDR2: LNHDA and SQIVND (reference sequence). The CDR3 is CASRPTGYGYTF. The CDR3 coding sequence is TGTGCCAGCCGACCGACAGGCTATGGCTACACCTTC.

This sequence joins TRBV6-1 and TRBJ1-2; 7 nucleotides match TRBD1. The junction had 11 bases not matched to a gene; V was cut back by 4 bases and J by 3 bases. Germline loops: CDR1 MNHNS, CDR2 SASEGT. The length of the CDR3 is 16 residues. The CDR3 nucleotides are TGTGCCAGCAGTGGTCACCCCGGGACAGAGTACTATGGCTACACCTTC. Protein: CASSGHPGTEYYGYTF.

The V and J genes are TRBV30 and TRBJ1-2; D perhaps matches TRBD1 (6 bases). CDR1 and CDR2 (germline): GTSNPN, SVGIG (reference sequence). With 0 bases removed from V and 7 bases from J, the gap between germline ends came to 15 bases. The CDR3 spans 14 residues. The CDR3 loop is CAWSVGRGWRGYTF. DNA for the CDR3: TGTGCCTGGAGTGTGGGCAGGGGTTGGCGTGGCTACACCTTC.

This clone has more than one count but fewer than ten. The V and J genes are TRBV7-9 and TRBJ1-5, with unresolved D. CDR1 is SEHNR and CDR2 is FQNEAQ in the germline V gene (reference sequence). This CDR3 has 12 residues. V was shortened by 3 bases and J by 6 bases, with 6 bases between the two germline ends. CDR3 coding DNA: TGTGCCAGCAGCTTTCTACGTCAGCCCCAGCATTTT. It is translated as CASSFLRQPQHF.

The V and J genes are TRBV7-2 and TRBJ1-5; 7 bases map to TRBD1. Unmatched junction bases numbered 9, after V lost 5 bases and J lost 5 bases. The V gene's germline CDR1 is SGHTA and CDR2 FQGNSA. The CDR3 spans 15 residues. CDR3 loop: CASSPLAGGYQPQHF. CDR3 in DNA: TGTGCCAGCAGCCCCCTGGCAGGGGGGTATCAGCCCCAGCATTTT. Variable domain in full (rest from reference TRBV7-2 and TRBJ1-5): GAGVSQSPSNKVTEKGKDVELRCDPISGHTALYWYRQSLGQGLEFLIYFQGNSAPDKSGLPSDRFSAERTGGSVSTLTIQRTQQEDSAVYLCASSPLAGGYQPQHFGDGTRLSIL.

The CDR3 DNA reads as TGTGCCAGCAGTACAGGGGCGACGGTCACTGAAGCTTTCTTT. This translates into CASSTGATVTEAFF. The rearrangement uses TRBV6-5 and TRBJ1-1; the match to TRBD1 covers 7 bases. The CDR3 loop spans 14 amino acids. J was trimmed by 4 bases and V by 5 bases; bases with no gene match: 7. Germline lookup yields CDR1 MNHEY and CDR2 SVGAGI.

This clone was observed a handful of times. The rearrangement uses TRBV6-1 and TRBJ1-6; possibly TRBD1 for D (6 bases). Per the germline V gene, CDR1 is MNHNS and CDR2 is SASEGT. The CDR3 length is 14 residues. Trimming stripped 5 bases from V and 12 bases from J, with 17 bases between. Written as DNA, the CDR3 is TGTGCCAGCAGTCCCCTGACAGGAGGTCAACCCCTCCACTTT. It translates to CASSPLTGGQPLHF.

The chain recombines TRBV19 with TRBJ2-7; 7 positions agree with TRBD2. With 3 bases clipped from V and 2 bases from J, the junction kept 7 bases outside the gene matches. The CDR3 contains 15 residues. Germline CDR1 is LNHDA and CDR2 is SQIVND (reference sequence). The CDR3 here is CASSMGTGGAYEQYF. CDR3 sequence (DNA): TGTGCCAGTAGTATGGGGACGGGGGGAGCCTACGAGCAGTACTTC.

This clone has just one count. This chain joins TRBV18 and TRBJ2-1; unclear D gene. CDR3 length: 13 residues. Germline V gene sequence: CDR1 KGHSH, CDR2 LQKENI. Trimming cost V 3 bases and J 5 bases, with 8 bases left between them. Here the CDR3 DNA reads TGTGCCAGCTCACCGGGCACAGACAATGAGCAGTTCTTC. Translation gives CASSPGTDNEQFF.

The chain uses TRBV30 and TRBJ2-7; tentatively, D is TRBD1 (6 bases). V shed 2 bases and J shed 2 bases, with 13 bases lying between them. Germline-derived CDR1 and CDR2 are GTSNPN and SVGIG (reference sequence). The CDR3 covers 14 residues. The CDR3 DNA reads TGTGCCTGGAGTTTATTAGGACAGCCCTACGAGCAGTACTTC. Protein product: CAWSLLGQPYEQYF.

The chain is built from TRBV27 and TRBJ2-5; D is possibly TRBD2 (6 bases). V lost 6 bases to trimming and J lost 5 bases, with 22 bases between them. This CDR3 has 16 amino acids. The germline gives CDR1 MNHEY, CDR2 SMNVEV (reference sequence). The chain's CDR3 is CASSRLYRELVETQYF. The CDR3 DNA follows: TGTGCCAGCAGCCGACTCTACCGGGAGCTTGTGGAGACCCAGTACTTC.

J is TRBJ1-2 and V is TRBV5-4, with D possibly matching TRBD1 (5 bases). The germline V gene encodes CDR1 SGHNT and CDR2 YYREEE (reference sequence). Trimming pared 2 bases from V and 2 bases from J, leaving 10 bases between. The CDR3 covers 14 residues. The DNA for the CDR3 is TGTGCCAGCAGCTTCCCCGACAGCAACTATGGCTACACCTTC. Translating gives CASSFPDSNYGYTF.

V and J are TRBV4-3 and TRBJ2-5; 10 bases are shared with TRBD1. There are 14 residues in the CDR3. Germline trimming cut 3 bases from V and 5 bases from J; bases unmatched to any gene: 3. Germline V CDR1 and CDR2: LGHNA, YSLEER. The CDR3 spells CASSHGQGVETQYF. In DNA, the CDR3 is TGCGCCAGCAGCCACGGACAGGGGGTCGAGACCCAGTACTTC.